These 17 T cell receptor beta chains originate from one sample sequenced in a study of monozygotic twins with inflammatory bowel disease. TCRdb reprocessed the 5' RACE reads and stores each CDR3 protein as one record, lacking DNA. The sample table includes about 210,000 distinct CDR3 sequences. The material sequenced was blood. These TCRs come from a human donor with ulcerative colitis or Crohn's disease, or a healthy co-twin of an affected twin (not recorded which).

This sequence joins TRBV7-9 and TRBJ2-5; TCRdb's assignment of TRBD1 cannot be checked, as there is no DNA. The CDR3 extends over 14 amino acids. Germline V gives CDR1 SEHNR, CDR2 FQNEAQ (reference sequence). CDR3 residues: CASSLRGQQETQYF.

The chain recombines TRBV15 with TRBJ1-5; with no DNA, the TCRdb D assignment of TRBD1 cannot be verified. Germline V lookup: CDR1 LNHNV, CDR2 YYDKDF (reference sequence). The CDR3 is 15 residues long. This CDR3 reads CATSNDRGSNQPQHF.

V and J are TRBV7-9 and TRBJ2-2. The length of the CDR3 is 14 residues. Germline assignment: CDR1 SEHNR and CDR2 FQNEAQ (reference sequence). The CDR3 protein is CASSAGGNTGELFF. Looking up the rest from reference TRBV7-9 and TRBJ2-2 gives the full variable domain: DTGVSQNPRHKITKRGQNVTFRCDPISEHNRLYWYRQTLGQGPEFLTYFQNEAQLEKSRLLSDRFSAERPKGSFSTLEIQRTEQGDSAMYLCASSAGGNTGELFFGEGSRLTVL.

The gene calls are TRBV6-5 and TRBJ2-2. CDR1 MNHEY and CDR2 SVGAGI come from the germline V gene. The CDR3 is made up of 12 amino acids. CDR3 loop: CASSSLGGELFF.

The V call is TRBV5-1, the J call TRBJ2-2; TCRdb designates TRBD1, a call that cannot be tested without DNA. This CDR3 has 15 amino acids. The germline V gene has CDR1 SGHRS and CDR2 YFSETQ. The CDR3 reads CASSPPGVATGELFF.

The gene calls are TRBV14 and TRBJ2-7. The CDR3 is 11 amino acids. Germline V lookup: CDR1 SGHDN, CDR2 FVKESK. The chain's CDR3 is CASSQGNEQYF.

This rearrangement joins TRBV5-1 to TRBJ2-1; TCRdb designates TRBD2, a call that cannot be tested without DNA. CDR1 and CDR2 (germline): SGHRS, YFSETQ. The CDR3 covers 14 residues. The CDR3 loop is CASSLAVLAAEQFF.

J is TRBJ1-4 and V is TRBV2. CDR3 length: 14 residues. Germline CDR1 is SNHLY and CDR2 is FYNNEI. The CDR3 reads CASSVGSSGEKLFF. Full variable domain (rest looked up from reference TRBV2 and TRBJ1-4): EPEVTQTPSHQVTQMGQEVILRCVPISNHLYFYWYRQILGQKVEFLVSFYNNEISEKSEIFDDQFSVERPDGSNFTLKIRSTKLEDSAMYFCASSVGSSGEKLFFGSGTQLSVL.

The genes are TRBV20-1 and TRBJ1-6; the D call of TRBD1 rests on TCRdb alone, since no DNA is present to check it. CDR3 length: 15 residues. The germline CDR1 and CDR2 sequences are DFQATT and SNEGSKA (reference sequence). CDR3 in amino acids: CSASRPGQEGSPLHF.

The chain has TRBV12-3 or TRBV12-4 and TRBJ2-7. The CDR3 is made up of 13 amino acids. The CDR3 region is CAISQGNTYEQYF.

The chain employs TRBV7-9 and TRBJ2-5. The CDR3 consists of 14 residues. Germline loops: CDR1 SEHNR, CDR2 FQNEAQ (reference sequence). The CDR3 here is CASSLNSFGETQYF. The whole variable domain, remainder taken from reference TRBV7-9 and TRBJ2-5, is DTGVSQNPRHKITKRGQNVTFRCDPISEHNRLYWYRQTLGQGPEFLTYFQNEAQLEKSRLLSDRFSAERPKGSFSTLEIQRTEQGDSAMYLCASSLNSFGETQYFGPGTRLLVL.

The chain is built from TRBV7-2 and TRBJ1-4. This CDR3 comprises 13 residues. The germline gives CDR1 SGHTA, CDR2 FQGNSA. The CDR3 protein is CASSLRWGEKLFF. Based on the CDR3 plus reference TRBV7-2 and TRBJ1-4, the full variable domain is GAGVSQSPSNKVTEKGKDVELRCDPISGHTALYWYRQSLGQGLEFLIYFQGNSAPDKSGLPSDRFSAERTGGSVSTLTIQRTQQEDSAVYLCASSLRWGEKLFFGSGTQLSVL.

The CDR3 here is CASSPSGGKSEAFF. The chain recombines TRBV18 with TRBJ1-1; TCRdb selects TRBD1, and the lack of DNA leaves this call unchecked. The CDR3 totals 14 residues. In germline, CDR1 is KGHSH, CDR2 LQKENI.

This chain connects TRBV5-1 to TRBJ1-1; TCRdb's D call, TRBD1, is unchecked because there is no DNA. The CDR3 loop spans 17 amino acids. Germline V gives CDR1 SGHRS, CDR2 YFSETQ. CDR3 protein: CASSLLTGNLRFTEAFF.

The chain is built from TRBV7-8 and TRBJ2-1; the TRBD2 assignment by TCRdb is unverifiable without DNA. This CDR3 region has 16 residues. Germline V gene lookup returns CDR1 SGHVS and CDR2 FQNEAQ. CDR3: CASSLWEGSSYNEQFF. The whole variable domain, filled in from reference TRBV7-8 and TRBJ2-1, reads GAGVSQSPRYKVAKRGQDVALRCDPISGHVSLFWYQQALGQGPEFLTYFQNEAQLDKSGLPSDRFFAERPEGSVSTLKIQRTQQEDSAVYLCASSLWEGSSYNEQFFGPGTRLTVL.

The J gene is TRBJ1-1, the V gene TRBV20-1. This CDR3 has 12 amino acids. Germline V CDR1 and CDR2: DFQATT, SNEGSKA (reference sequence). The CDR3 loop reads CSARRQNTEAFF.

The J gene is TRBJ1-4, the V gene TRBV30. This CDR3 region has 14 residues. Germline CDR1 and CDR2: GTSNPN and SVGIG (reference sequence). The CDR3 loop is CAWSRTASDEKLFF.